This T cell receptor (beta chain) was sequenced during a study of T cell responses to AZD1222 COVID-19 vaccine. Notes on the study in general: Baseline seropositivity characterized only a handful of AZD1222 recipients. Epitopes outside B.1.351 and B.1.1.7 mutated regions reportedly drew nearly half of spike TCRs. The sample set comprised mostly white British donors with more females, and clonal diversity was possibly underestimated.

The CDR3 consists of 14 residues. Trimming took off 3 bases at V and 4 bases at J, with 13 bases between the two ends. Germline CDR1 reads MGHDK; CDR2 reads SYGVNS. To note about this clone: Its specificity is unknown.

Repertoires were generated with immunoSEQ multiplex PCR, while TCRdb's copy carries only in-frame clones and drops some. The table lists 75,000 to 95,000 clones, roughly 90% of them singletons. The TCR was taken from an adult in good health. The chain uses TRBV25-1 and TRBJ2-7; a possible D gene is TRBD2 (6 bases). The sample consisted of peripheral blood, taken on day 0 of AZD1222 vaccination. Here the CDR3 DNA reads TGTGCCAGCAGTGAGCTAACGGGGGAGTACGAGCAGTACTTC. Amino acids: CASSELTGEYEQYF.